The source of this T cell receptor (beta chain) is a study of CXCR3-negative and CXCR3-positive naive CD8 T cells. Findings of the study overall: Diversity in memory CD8+ cells fell much lower than the comparably high levels seen in both naive subsets. Across naive subsets, surface CD5 expression was comparable, and TCR strength was inferred from properties of the TRB CDR3. Naive cells that were CXCR3-negative or CXCR3-positive used TRBV-TRBJ genes alike, while memory cells diverged. Greater hydrophobicity was found in TRB CDR3s of CXCR3-positive naive cells than of CXCR3-negative naive cells.

Preparation of TRB cDNA libraries relied on 5' RACE carrying UMI labels. TCRdb processed the 5' RACE reads again and assigns one entry to each CDR3 protein, with no DNA. Its table lists about 120,000 distinct CDR3 sequences. Turning to this clonotype: Its matching antigen is unknown.

Material: naive CXCR3+ CD8+ T cells from blood. The subset was: CD45RO-CCR7+CD27+CD95- naive CD8+ T cells expressing CXCR3 (TNR3+). This sequence originates from a human donor in good health. Some clones in this sample may be carry-over from other donors' samples.

The CDR3 sequence: CSARDSPPRPYEQYF. This chain links TRBV20-1 with TRBJ2-7; TCRdb calls TRBD1, which cannot be checked without DNA. This CDR3 has 15 residues. Per germline, CDR1 DFQATT and CDR2 SNEGSKA (reference sequence).